Listed here are 6 T cell receptor beta chains from one sample, sequenced in a study of T-cell memory formation after mild COVID-19. TCRdb reanalysed the 5' RACE reads using MiXCR and keeps one entry per CDR3 protein. The sample lists fewer than 450,000 distinct CDR3 sequences, 24% seen once, with 8.5% to 9% in the top ten. The sequenced sample was PBMCs or a T cell subset sorted from them (not recorded which). All receptors come from an adult woman who had mild COVID-19 (a few samples of this study predate the infection). Cell type and time point are not known.

The chain employs TRBV12-3 or TRBV12-4 and TRBJ2-4; no definite D call. V was shortened by 6 bases and J by 0 bases, with 12 bases between the two germline ends. This CDR3 contains 15 residues. The CDR3 here is CASRSSAVAKNIQYF. The DNA for the CDR3 is TGTGCCAGCAGGAGCTCAGCAGTAGCCAAAAACATTCAGTACTTC.

This clonotype was detected a few times. The chain recombines TRBV5-1 with TRBJ2-2, with D perhaps matching TRBD2 (6 bases). Germline values: CDR1 SGHRS, CDR2 YFSETQ. This CDR3 region has 14 residues. V dropped 0 bases and J dropped 3 bases, with 6 bases sitting between them. CDR3 amino acids: CASSLGDYTGELFF. CDR3 coding DNA: TGCGCCAGCAGCTTGGGGGACTACACCGGGGAGCTGTTTTTT.

This chain connects TRBV5-1 to TRBJ2-3; D call uncertain. CDR3 length: 16 residues. The germline gives CDR1 SGHRS, CDR2 YFSETQ. V was trimmed by 0 bases and J by 3 bases, leaving 14 bases between them. The CDR3 protein is CASSLASRGATDTQYF. Here the CDR3 DNA reads TGCGCCAGCAGCTTGGCCAGTCGCGGAGCTACAGATACGCAGTATTTT. The entire variable domain, with the rest obtained from reference TRBV5-1 and TRBJ2-3, is as follows: KAGVTQTPRYLIKTRGQQVTLSCSPISGHRSVSWYQQTPGQGLQFLFEYFSETQRNKGNFPGRFSGRQFSNSRSEMNVSTLELGDSALYLCASSLASRGATDTQYFGPGTRLTVL.

This clonotype showed up many times. The chain uses TRBV25-1 and TRBJ2-2; 9 positions agree with TRBD2. V trimming: 5 bases; J trimming: 2 bases; junction bases outside the gene matches: 3. The CDR3 is 15 residues long. Germline assignment: CDR1 MGHDK and CDR2 SYGVNS. Written as DNA, the CDR3 is TGTGCCAGCAGTCTAGCGGGACGAAACACCGGGGAGCTGTTTTTT. It yields the protein CASSLAGRNTGELFF.

This clonotype appeared a few times. The CDR3 DNA reads as TGCAGCGGTACAGACAGATCAAACTATGGCTACACCTTC. Translated: CSGTDRSNYGYTF. The rearrangement links TRBV29-1 to TRBJ1-2; D might be TRBD1 (5 bases). The V end was cut by 7 bases, the J end by 2 bases, with 14 bases between. This CDR3 is built from 13 residues. Germline V CDR1 and CDR2: SQVTM, ANQGSEA.

This clonotype was seen only a few times. The chain couples TRBV6-2 or TRBV6-3 to TRBJ2-1; D is undetermined. The length of the CDR3 is 15 residues. Germline V gives CDR1 MNHEY, CDR2 SVGEGT. Trimming pared 2 bases from V and 2 bases from J, leaving 10 bases between. The CDR3 nucleotides read TGTGCCAGCAGTTACAGGGTCTGGGCCTACAATGAGCAGTTCTTC. Translating gives CASSYRVWAYNEQFF.